Listed below are T cell receptor beta chains from one sample, sequenced in a study of cytomegalovirus exposure and HLA in healthy donors. Assay used: immunoSEQ multiplex PCR; TCRdb lists only in-frame clones, some missing. The table shows roughly 100,000 clones, with over 75% occurring only once. Sequences were obtained from PBMCs. The receptor source for this set is a man aged 55-75 years in good health and CMV-seropositive. CDR3s leave out the opening cysteine and the closing phenylalanine or tryptophan. Fields, in order: V gene, clone size, CDR3 protein. Where a row states a size, it is once, few, many or the class of an expanded clone; other rows omit it.

v_gene: TRBV27; abundance: NA; CDR3aa: ASSLGQNSNQPQH
v_gene: TRBV6-1; abundance: NA; CDR3aa: ASSGVGGFGYT
v_gene: TRBV9; abundance: NA; CDR3aa: ASSASGDFIYEQY
v_gene: TRBV11-3; abundance: NA; CDR3aa: ASSPHRGVLGNTIY
v_gene: TRBV5-1; abundance: NA; CDR3aa: ASRVQGGFTEAF
v_gene: TRBV6-1; abundance: NA; CDR3aa: ASSEVSAWTQY
v_gene: TRBV5-1; abundance: NA; CDR3aa: ASRAHRARNEKLF
v_gene: TRBV6-5; abundance: NA; CDR3aa: ASSYRVEGYEQY
v_gene: TRBV6-6; abundance: once; CDR3aa: ASSYSSAVLYNEQF
v_gene: TRBV30; abundance: once; CDR3aa: AWSNSGQGNEKLF
v_gene: TRBV29-1; abundance: once; CDR3aa: SVEGNRGGTGGEQF
v_gene: TRBV7-9; abundance: few; CDR3aa: ASSFPEAF
v_gene: TRBV2; abundance: NA; CDR3aa: ASKNSMNTEAF
v_gene: TRBV11-3; abundance: NA; CDR3aa: ASSSARDRASEQY
v_gene: TRBV12-2; abundance: few; CDR3aa: ASRLVRGITEAF
v_gene: TRBV6-1; abundance: NA; CDR3aa: ASSERHTNTEAF
v_gene: TRBV10-3; abundance: NA; CDR3aa: AIRFELANYGYT
v_gene: TRBV7-7; abundance: NA; CDR3aa: ASSLTSQAPPGELF
v_gene: TRBV10-2; abundance: NA; CDR3aa: ASKLAGATGELF
v_gene: TRBV19; abundance: NA; CDR3aa: ASSQLGAQGYGYT
v_gene: TRBV10-3; abundance: NA; CDR3aa: AISESSGGQETQY
v_gene: TRBV18; abundance: NA; CDR3aa: ASSPVAQLSSYNSPLH
v_gene: TRBV27; abundance: NA; CDR3aa: ASSPYAVQGGTEAF
v_gene: TRBV11-2; abundance: NA; CDR3aa: ASSLAAGGPFNEQF
v_gene: TRBV5-6; abundance: few; CDR3aa: ASSLGGQDLVLF
v_gene: TRBV5-1; abundance: NA; CDR3aa: ASSLEGGDTEAF
v_gene: TRBV9; abundance: NA; CDR3aa: ASSSQETVETQY